This T cell receptor (beta chain) was captured by sequencing in a study of T cell clonotyping in hematopoietic cell transplantation (dated by TCRdb to the early 2020s). Regarding the complete study: Recipient samples taken before transplant were obtained following cytoreduction. A total of some 140 blood samples were gathered in the study from roughly 37 consecutive transplant recipients along with their related donors. Recruitment of patients was conducted between late 2015 and 2017, and follow-up was continued until late 2020 or death. The investigation overall reported the following: Recipient repertoires showed only a small fraction of overlap with donor repertoires, and over 97% appeared de novo at the given depth. Recipient TCR diversity fell after transplant, with pathologically expanded clonotypes rising progressively from day 30 to day 180. Donor and pretransplant recipient Inverse Simpson Index values predicted broader posttransplant TCR repertoire diversity. The sample size was limited, and because cells were not sorted, the contributions of CD4 and CD8 repertoires could not be separated.

Only one count was recorded for this clone. What antigen it recognizes has not been identified. Qualities for individual bases were not recorded, and no much larger clone is one base off. The germline V gene supplies CDR1 SGHTA and CDR2 FQGNSA. The CDR3 runs 12 residues from the cysteine to the phenylalanine. Only the CDR3 portion is preserved as DNA: 36 bases, with reading frame beginning at the first base. V is clipped by 4 bases and J by 11 bases, and the sequence between their germline boundaries is 13 bases long. What this sample's time point label stands for: recipient sample about 28 days before transplant, after cytoreduction. Recipient blood was collected about 28 days before transplant and at days 30, 100 and 180 after transplant. Nuclei Lysis Solution was used to extract genomic DNA from fresh or cryopreserved unfractionated peripheral blood mononuclear cells. With the immunoSEQ assay, which is a bias-controlled multiplex PCR relying on V- and J-specific primers, TCR beta CDR3 regions were amplified from genomic DNA. In a second PCR step, the CDR3 amplicons were tagged with a proprietary barcode plus Illumina adapter sequences. An Illumina MiSeq instrument was used for sequencing of the CDR3 libraries. The original methods were these. Export and quality control were handled in immunoSEQ Analyzer 3.0, while downstream analyses relied on R Bioconductor and Immunarch. Repertoire metrics were calculated using only productive rearrangements within the normalized downsampled data set. Clonotypes larger than 5 templates in the normalized cohort were defined as pathologically expanded. Repertoire diversity was measured with the Inverse Simpson Index. CMV-specificity analyses were carried out on the non-normalized data set to capture all clonotypes. TCRdb carries this immuneACCESS record with in-frame sequences only. Its versions omit some clonotypes, under half of them owing to an unresolved V gene in the studies checked, with the rest unexplained. For V, J and clone size, that table is used; D and trimming come from the DNA. Counted in this sample were roughly 27,000 clones; 75% to 85% of them appeared once. About 24% of the sample belongs to the ten largest clones.

Sequencing used peripheral blood mononuclear cells, obtained before stem cell transplant. The TCR originated in a woman aged 60-70 years with acute myeloid leukemia. Some clones in this sample may be carry-over from other donors' samples. The V and J genes are TRBV7-2 and TRBJ2-3; the D region possibly corresponds to TRBD2 (6 bases align). CDR3 loop: CASSSKGGGQYF. The sequence in DNA is TGTGCCAGCAGCTCGAAGGGAGGTGGGCAGTATTTT.